This T cell receptor beta chain was found in a study of T cell responses to AZD1222 COVID-19 vaccine. The study's findings and limits: Distributed over spike, vaccine-associated CD4 TCRs predominated at 160-218 and 743-854. The donor group comprised mostly white British people and more females; the analysis possibly underestimated clonal diversity. Regions left unmutated in variants are reportedly the target of nearly half of spike-specific TCRs. Just a handful of AZD1222 recipients were seropositive at baseline.

Remarks on this clone: Its antigen remains unknown.

The length of the CDR3 is 15 residues. The trim removed 9 bases at V and 2 bases at J, leaving 11 bases unmatched. Germline V gives CDR1 MNHEY, CDR2 SVGAGI. Here immunoSEQ multiplex PCR was the method, and the copy in TCRdb shows in-frame clones only, minus some. Among 95,000 to 100,000 clones listed, more than 70% were seen once. This chain joins TRBV6-5 and TRBJ1-2, with 8 bases lining up with TRBD1. The input for sequencing was peripheral blood, taken 28 days after the second AZD1222 dose. This TCR was sampled from an adult who received the AZD1222 COVID-19 vaccine. The CDR3 sequence is CASRAKGQENYGYTF. The CDR3 bases are TGTGCCAGTAGGGCGAAGGGACAGGAGAACTATGGCTACACCTTC.